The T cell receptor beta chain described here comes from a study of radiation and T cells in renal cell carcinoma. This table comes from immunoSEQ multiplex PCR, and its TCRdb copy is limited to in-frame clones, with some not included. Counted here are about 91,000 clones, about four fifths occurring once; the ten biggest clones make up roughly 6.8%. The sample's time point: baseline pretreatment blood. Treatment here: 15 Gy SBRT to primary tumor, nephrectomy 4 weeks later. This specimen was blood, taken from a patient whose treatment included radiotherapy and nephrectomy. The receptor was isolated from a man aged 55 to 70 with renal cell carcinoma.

CDR3 region: CAISQTGAESPLHF. The CDR3 region has the DNA TGTGCCATCAGCCAGACAGGGGCGGAATCACCCCTCCACTTT. This chain uses TRBV10-3 with TRBJ1-6; 8 nucleotides match TRBD1. This CDR3 comprises 14 residues. Germline trimming cut 6 bases from V and 10 bases from J; bases unmatched to any gene: 8. CDR1 is ENHRY and CDR2 is SYGVKD in the germline V gene.